The rows below give T cell receptor beta chains drawn from one sample of a study of T-cell memory formation after mild COVID-19. TCRdb passed the 5' RACE reads through MiXCR, listing each CDR3 protein once. The sample contains about 110,000 distinct CDR3 sequences, over 10% of which appear only once. The sequenced sample was PBMCs or a T cell subset sorted from them (not recorded which). All receptors come from an adult woman who had mild COVID-19 (a few samples of this study predate the infection). Cell type and time point are not known. Each CDR3 is given with its conserved first and last residue. D genes are given only for firm matches. Rows may omit the clone size; those that give it use once, few, many or a size class.

>TRBV7-9|TRBJ2-3|TRBD2|many
CASSLAPGLGTDTQYF
TGTGCCAGCAGCCTCGCCCCTGGACTAGGCACAGATACGCAGTATTTT
>TRBV6-2/TRBV6-3|TRBJ2-7|-|-
CASSYPGRSSYEQYF
TGTGCCAGCAGTTACCCGGGAAGAAGCTCCTACGAGCAGTACTTC
>TRBV5-5|TRBJ2-3|TRBD1|-
CASSFRTGAASTQYF
TGTGCCAGCAGCTTCCGGACAGGGGCCGCAAGTACGCAGTATTTT
>TRBV7-9|TRBJ2-7|TRBD1|many
CASSVSPGQGSYEQYF
TGTGCCAGCAGCGTCAGTCCGGGACAGGGGTCCTACGAGCAGTACTTC
>TRBV7-9|TRBJ2-1|-|-
CASTERGLADNEQFF
TGTGCCAGCACCGAAAGGGGGCTAGCGGACAATGAGCAGTTCTTC
>TRBV5-1|TRBJ2-7|-|few
CASSLAGNSYEQYF
TGCGCCAGCAGCTTGGCCGGCAACTCCTACGAGCAGTACTTC
>TRBV28|TRBJ1-2|-|-
CASSDRGGYGYTF
TGTGCCAGCAGTGATAGGGGGGGCTATGGCTACACCTTC
>TRBV7-8|TRBJ1-6|TRBD1|few
CASSLETFAGGNSPLHF
TGTGCCAGCAGCTTAGAAACCTTTGCAGGGGGTAATTCACCCCTCCACTTT
>TRBV7-2|TRBJ2-7|TRBD2|-
CASSLAAVTSGKFYEQYF
TGTGCCAGCAGCTTAGCGGCGGTGACTAGCGGGAAATTCTACGAGCAGTACTTC
>TRBV5-5|TRBJ2-3|TRBD1|few
CASSLSWGRGDTQYF
TGTGCCAGCAGCTTGTCGTGGGGCAGGGGGGATACGCAGTATTTT
>TRBV15|TRBJ2-2|-|many
CATSRESRGATGELFF
TGTGCCACCAGCAGAGAGTCCAGGGGGGCCACCGGGGAGCTGTTTTTT
>TRBV30|TRBJ2-7|-|-
CAWRPNLGPRSYEQYF
TGTGCCTGGAGGCCGAATCTGGGCCCCCGCTCCTACGAGCAGTACTTC
>TRBV20-1|TRBJ2-7|TRBD1|-
CSARTQGQGWDEQYF
TGCAGTGCTAGAACACAAGGACAGGGGTGGGACGAGCAGTACTTC
>TRBV5-7|TRBJ2-3|-|-
CASSLEGPSTDTQYF
TGTGCCAGCAGCTTGGAGGGCCCTAGCACAGATACGCAGTATTTT
>TRBV6-5|TRBJ2-5|TRBD2|few
CASSIISGDVQETQYF
TGTGCCAGCAGCATTATTAGCGGGGACGTACAAGAGACCCAGTACTTC
>TRBV5-1|TRBJ2-3|-|once
CASSLGLQQDTQYF
TGCGCCAGCAGCTTGGGACTACAACAGGATACGCAGTATTTT
>TRBV9|TRBJ2-7|-|few
CASSTGGVAYEQYF
TGTGCCAGCAGCACGGGTGGGGTTGCCTACGAGCAGTACTTC
>TRBV29-1|TRBJ2-3|-|few
CSVVGDTQYF
TGCAGCGTTGTCGGTGATACGCAGTATTTT
>TRBV9|TRBJ1-1|-|-
CASSDDRATEAFF
TGTGCCAGCAGCGATGACCGAGCCACTGAAGCTTTCTTT
>TRBV7-9|TRBJ2-1|-|many
CASSSLISTGNEQFF
TGTGCCAGCAGCTCGCTTATCAGCACCGGTAATGAGCAGTTCTTC
>TRBV12-3/TRBV12-4|TRBJ1-1|TRBD1|-
CASSPSHPTGGDTEAFF
TGTGCCAGCAGTCCTTCTCATCCCACAGGGGGGGACACTGAAGCTTTCTTT
>TRBV15|TRBJ2-3|-|-
CATSRATDTQYF
TGTGCCACCAGCAGGGCTACAGATACGCAGTATTTT
>TRBV7-3|TRBJ2-3|TRBD2|few
CASSLTRLAGGPADTQYF
TGTGCCAGCAGCTTAACCCGACTAGCGGGGGGGCCTGCAGATACGCAGTATTTT
>TRBV6-5|TRBJ2-7|-|many
CASSYSAGSSYEQYF
TGTGCCAGCAGTTACTCGGCAGGGAGCTCCTACGAGCAGTACTTC
>TRBV29-1|TRBJ2-3|-|-
CSVGLGSLSTDTQYF
TGCAGCGTGGGATTGGGTAGCTTAAGCACAGATACGCAGTATTTT
>TRBV9|TRBJ1-6|-|-
CASSVGQASSYNSPLHF
TGTGCCAGCAGCGTAGGACAGGCTAGCTCCTATAATTCACCCCTCCACTTT
>TRBV12-3/TRBV12-4|TRBJ2-3|-|many
CASGADTQYF
TGTGCCTCGGGGGCAGATACGCAGTATTTT
>TRBV20-1|TRBJ2-7|-|few
CSARDGYEQYF
TGCAGTGCTAGAGATGGCTACGAGCAGTACTTC
>TRBV28|TRBJ1-2|-|-
CASSSIYRDGGGYTF
TGTGCCAGCAGTTCGATATATCGAGATGGAGGTGGCTACACCTTC
>TRBV7-9|TRBJ2-3|-|few
CASSLPQVTDTQYF
TGTGCCAGCAGCTTACCGCAGGTCACAGATACGCAGTATTTT
>TRBV20-1|TRBJ2-7|-|few
CSARDLRQASYEQYF
TGCAGTGCTAGAGATCTGAGACAGGCCTCCTACGAGCAGTACTTC
>TRBV10-3|TRBJ2-3|-|-
CAISENREGTQYF
TGTGCCATCAGTGAGAACAGGGAGGGTACGCAGTATTTT
>TRBV28|TRBJ2-1|-|-
CASSFRPYNNEQFF
TGTGCCAGCAGTTTCAGACCCTATAACAATGAGCAGTTCTTC
>TRBV12-3/TRBV12-4|TRBJ1-2|TRBD1|many
CASSAQGLSYGYTF
TGTGCCAGCAGTGCACAGGGGTTGTCCTATGGCTACACCTTC
>TRBV12-3/TRBV12-4|TRBJ1-2|-|few
CASSPWGSGHGYTF
TGTGCCAGCAGCCCCTGGGGGTCGGGGCATGGCTACACCTTC
>TRBV11-2|TRBJ2-1|TRBD1|-
CASSPDRDYNEQFF
TGTGCCAGCAGCCCGGACAGGGATTACAATGAGCAGTTCTTC
>TRBV4-3|TRBJ2-4|-|many
CASSLLPQQIQYF
TGCGCCAGCAGCCTCCTACCCCAGCAAATTCAGTACTTC
>TRBV5-4|TRBJ2-7|TRBD2|-
CASRRSGGALDEQYF
TGTGCCAGCAGGAGAAGCGGGGGGGCCTTGGACGAGCAGTACTTC
>TRBV12-3/TRBV12-4|TRBJ2-5|-|few
CASSFLGGGQETQYF
TGTGCCAGCAGTTTTCTGGGTGGGGGGCAAGAGACCCAGTACTTC
>TRBV24-1|TRBJ2-2|-|few
CATSVREAGELFF
TGTGCCACCAGTGTCCGGGAAGCCGGGGAGCTGTTTTTT
>TRBV2|TRBJ2-1|TRBD2|-
CASSERERLAGGSHNEQFF
TGTGCCAGCAGTGAACGGGAAAGGCTAGCGGGAGGTAGTCACAATGAGCAGTTCTTC
>TRBV7-9|TRBJ2-3|-|-
CASSSDEGTDTQYF
TGTGCCAGCAGCTCGGACGAAGGAACAGATACGCAGTATTTT
>TRBV7-9|TRBJ2-3|TRBD2|few
CASSPLTSETAGAQYF
TGTGCCAGCAGCCCACTGACTAGCGAGACAGCCGGTGCGCAGTATTTT
>TRBV5-1|TRBJ1-2|-|-
CASSLAPGRGGSGYTF
TGCGCCAGCAGCTTGGCCCCTGGCAGGGGTGGCTCGGGCTACACCTTC
>TRBV5-1|TRBJ2-6|-|-
CASSLDVEANVLTF
TGCGCCAGCAGCTTGGATGTAGAAGCCAACGTCCTGACTTTC
>TRBV20-1|TRBJ2-7|TRBD1|many
CSAPGQGPGEQYF
TGCAGTGCTCCGGGACAGGGTCCGGGGGAGCAGTACTTC
>TRBV25-1|TRBJ2-6|-|-
CASSGLEAGANVLTF
TGTGCCAGCAGTGGCTTAGAAGCTGGGGCCAACGTCCTGACTTTC
>TRBV6-5|TRBJ2-3|-|few
CASSWAAGNTDTQYF
TGTGCCAGCAGTTGGGCGGCGGGGAACACAGATACGCAGTATTTT
>TRBV5-1|TRBJ2-7|TRBD1|many
CASSSGTGSYYEQYF
TGCGCCAGCAGCAGCGGGACAGGGAGTTACTACGAGCAGTACTTC
>TRBV29-1|TRBJ1-1|-|few
CSVEGQNTEAFF
TGCAGCGTTGAGGGCCAGAACACTGAAGCTTTCTTT